The rows below give T cell receptor beta chains drawn from one sample of a study of T cell responses to AZD1222 COVID-19 vaccine. Using immunoSEQ multiplex PCR, the repertoire was profiled, and TCRdb retains in-frame clones only, with some absent. Found here are over 150,000 clones, about 91% of them singletons; the top ten hold about 4.5%. The source was peripheral blood, collected on day 0 of MenACWY control vaccination. These receptors all stem from an adult in good health. CDR3s include the opening cysteine and the closing phenylalanine or tryptophan. D genes are given only for firm matches. Size is stated for part of the rows, as once, few or many counts, or as a class when the clone is expanded.

size	D	J	V	DNA	CDR3
once	TRBD1	TRBJ2-7	TRBV7-2	TGTGCCAGCAGCCAATCGATACAGGGGGCCGACGAGCAGTACTTC	CASSQSIQGADEQYF
-	TRBD2	TRBJ2-1	TRBV23-1	TGCGCCAGCAGCCCAAATACCCCGAGACTAGCGGGTCGGTCCCATGAGCAGTTCTTC	CASSPNTPRLAGRSHEQFF
-	TRBD2	TRBJ2-5	TRBV2	TGTGCCACCTCGGGGACTAGCGGGAAGATGGGGGAGACCCAGTACTTC	CATSGTSGKMGETQYF
once	TRBD2	TRBJ2-3	TRBV28	TGTGCCAGCAGTTTATGGACTAGCCCACCGATGGATACGCAGTATTTT	CASSLWTSPPMDTQYF
-	-	TRBJ1-4	TRBV9	TGTGCCAGCAGCGAGGGAGTTTCAACTAATGAAAAACTGTTTTTT	CASSEGVSTNEKLFF
-	TRBD1	TRBJ1-5	TRBV5-1	TGCGCCAGCAGCTCAGGACAGGGCGGAGGTCAGCCCCAGCATTTT	CASSSGQGGGQPQHF
-	-	TRBJ2-7	TRBV19	TGTGCCAGTAGCCTCTCGACAGACTCCTACGAGCAGTACTTC	CASSLSTDSYEQYF
few	-	TRBJ2-3	TRBV27	TGTGCCAGCAGTTTAGATGGTACCACAGATACGCAGTATTTT	CASSLDGTTDTQYF
-	-	TRBJ2-6	TRBV11-2	TGTGCCAGCAGGGGGTCTGGGGCCAACGTCCTGACTTTC	CASRGSGANVLTF
-	-	TRBJ2-1	TRBV30	TGTGCCTGGAGTGTACTTAATGAGCAGTTCTTC	CAWSVLNEQFF
-	-	TRBJ1-1	TRBV7-9	TGTGCCAGCAACAAACAGGGTGGCGACACTGAAGCTTTCTTT	CASNKQGGDTEAFF
few	TRBD2	TRBJ2-7	TRBV5-8	TGTGCCAGCAGCTTGCGTGGGACTAGCGGGAGGTACGAGCAGTACTTC	CASSLRGTSGRYEQYF
-	-	TRBJ2-4	TRBV6-8	TGTGCCAGCCTCCCAGGGATTCTAGCCAAAAACATTCAGTACTTC	CASLPGILAKNIQYF
-	TRBD2	TRBJ2-7	TRBV6-5	TGTGCCAGCAGCTCCGGACTAGCAGGGAGGTACGAGCAGTACTTC	CASSSGLAGRYEQYF
-	-	TRBJ2-1	TRBV28	TGTGCCAGCAGTCCCAGTGGGTCCTACAATGAGCAGTTCTTC	CASSPSGSYNEQFF
-	-	TRBJ2-2	TRBV4-2	TGTGCCAGCAGCCAAGTCACCGGGGAGCTGTTTTTT	CASSQVTGELFF
-	TRBD1	TRBJ1-5	TRBV4-3	TGCGCCAGCAGCCAAGGCAGGGGGCGAAATCAGCCCCAGCATTTT	CASSQGRGRNQPQHF
-	-	TRBJ1-2	TRBV6-6	TGTGCCAGCAGTTACGGCGAGGCGGTTCTTGGCTACACCTTC	CASSYGEAVLGYTF
-	-	TRBJ1-2	TRBV2	TGTGCCAGCAGCATAGACACCTCTCTGTATGGCTACACCTTC	CASSIDTSLYGYTF
-	-	TRBJ1-5	TRBV21-1	TGTGCCAGCAGTTCCACAGGGCCTACGGATCAGCCCCAGCATTTT	CASSSTGPTDQPQHF
-	-	TRBJ1-1	TRBV9	TGTGCCAGCAGCGTACTAGCAGGCCAGATGAACACTGAAGCTTTCTTT	CASSVLAGQMNTEAFF
-	-	TRBJ2-3	TRBV29-1	TGCAGCGTTGCGAAAGGTTCAGATACGCAGTATTTT	CSVAKGSDTQYF
-	-	TRBJ2-1	TRBV28	TGTGCCAGCCTAGGGGGATTAGGGATTGAGCAGTTCTTC	CASLGGLGIEQFF
-	-	TRBJ2-5	TRBV4-3	TGCGCCAGCAGCCAAGACGAAGGGAGGGAGACCCAGTACTTC	CASSQDEGRETQYF
-	TRBD1	TRBJ1-2	TRBV7-9	TGTGCCAGCAGCTTAGGCACAGGGGGGAGAGGCTACACCTTC	CASSLGTGGRGYTF
-	-	TRBJ2-1	TRBV30	TGTGCCTGGAGTGTAGGAGGATGTGAGCAGTTCTTC	CAWSVGGCEQFF
-	-	TRBJ1-2	TRBV2	TGTGCCAGCAGTGAACGGATCCATGGCTACACCTTC	CASSERIHGYTF
-	TRBD1	TRBJ2-2	TRBV6-5	TGTGCCAGCAGCAGGGGACAGGTGAACACCGGGGAGCTGTTTTTT	CASSRGQVNTGELFF
-	-	TRBJ1-1	TRBV7-2	TGTGCCAGCAGCTTTATGGACGGACGGTTTGAAGCTTTCTTT	CASSFMDGRFEAFF
-	-	TRBJ2-1	TRBV7-2	TGTGCCAGCAGCTCACCCGGGATCCACAATGAGCAGTTCTTC	CASSSPGIHNEQFF
-	-	TRBJ1-2	TRBV5-1	TGCGCCAGCAGCACGGGACTTTATCGCTATGGCTACACCTTC	CASSTGLYRYGYTF
-	-	TRBJ1-2	TRBV29-1	TGCAGCGGAGGGCAGGGTTCGGGAGGCTACACCTTC	CSGGQGSGGYTF
-	-	TRBJ2-7	TRBV5-1	TGCGCCAGCAGCTTGAAGAACTCCTACGAGCAGTACTTC	CASSLKNSYEQYF
once	-	TRBJ2-7	TRBV5-4	TGTGCCAGCAGCTCCAGGAGCGGGTGGGCCAACGAGCAGTACTTC	CASSSRSGWANEQYF
-	-	TRBJ2-3	TRBV27	TGTGCCAGCAGTTTATCGCAGTATTTT	CASSLSQYF
-	-	TRBJ1-4	TRBV13	TGTGCCAGCAGCTTAGGCGGAACTAATGAAAAACTGTTTTTT	CASSLGGTNEKLFF
-	TRBD1	TRBJ2-2	TRBV28	TGTGCCAGCAGTTTCCCCGGGACAGTTCACACCGGGGAGCTGTTTTTT	CASSFPGTVHTGELFF
once	-	TRBJ1-6	TRBV27	TGTGCCAGCAGTTTGGCGGGGAGGAATTCACCCCTCCACTTT	CASSLAGRNSPLHF
-	TRBD1	TRBJ1-2	TRBV28	TGTGCCAGCATCCCAGGGGGCGCGGGCTATGGCTACACCTTC	CASIPGGAGYGYTF
-	-	TRBJ2-5	TRBV21-1	TGTGCCAGCAGCGCCGCTACTGAGCGGGAGGTCTCTAAAGAGACCCAGTACTTC	CASSAATEREVSKETQYF
-	TRBD2	TRBJ2-1	TRBV19	TGTGCCAGTAAGACTAGCGGGAGGGCCTCGGGCAATGAGCAGTTCTTC	CASKTSGRASGNEQFF
-	TRBD1	TRBJ1-4	TRBV5-1	TGCGCCAGCAGCTTGACAGGGGCCCGTAGTGAAAAACTGTTTTTT	CASSLTGARSEKLFF
once	TRBD1	TRBJ2-5	TRBV6-2/TRBV6-3	TGTGCCAGCAGTTACTCTAGCGGACAGGGGTTGGAGACCCAGTACTTC	CASSYSSGQGLETQYF
-	TRBD1	TRBJ2-5	TRBV11-3	TGTGCCAGCAGCTTAACGGCAGGGGGCTGGTCAGAGACCCAGTACTTC	CASSLTAGGWSETQYF
-	TRBD1	TRBJ2-5	TRBV18	TGTGCCAGCTCACCCGGACAGGAGTCAGAGACCCAGTACTTC	CASSPGQESETQYF
-	-	TRBJ1-5	TRBV11-3	TGTGCCAGCAGCCTCAGAGGGGGAAGTCCCCAGCATTTT	CASSLRGGSPQHF
-	-	TRBJ1-4	TRBV18	TGTGCCAGCTCACTCCCACCTCATGGTGCAACTAATGAAAAACTGTTTTTT	CASSLPPHGATNEKLFF
-	-	TRBJ1-1	TRBV16	TGTGCCAGCAGCCAGGGGTCACGAGGAGCTTTCTTT	CASSQGSRGAFF
once	-	TRBJ2-7	TRBV3-1/TRBV3-2	TGTGCCAGCAGCCAAGACCCGGGTCCCTCCTACGAGCAGTACTTC	CASSQDPGPSYEQYF
-	TRBD1	TRBJ2-7	TRBV18	TGTGCCAGCTCACAGGGGGCTGAAGAGCAGTACTTC	CASSQGAEEQYF
-	-	TRBJ2-7	TRBV19	TGTGCCAGTAGTCCGTTCCAGACCTTCTCCTACGAGCAGTACTTC	CASSPFQTFSYEQYF
-	-	TRBJ1-2	TRBV7-8	TGTGCCAGCAGCTTGGGACTGGGCAACCATGGCTACACCTTC	CASSLGLGNHGYTF
-	-	TRBJ1-1	TRBV30	TGTGCCTGGAAGCATCAGGGTACGACAGTGAACACTGAAGCTTTCTTT	CAWKHQGTTVNTEAFF
-	-	TRBJ1-6	TRBV5-6	TGTGCCAGCACCCGGGGGTTCGATAATTCACCCCTCCACTTT	CASTRGFDNSPLHF